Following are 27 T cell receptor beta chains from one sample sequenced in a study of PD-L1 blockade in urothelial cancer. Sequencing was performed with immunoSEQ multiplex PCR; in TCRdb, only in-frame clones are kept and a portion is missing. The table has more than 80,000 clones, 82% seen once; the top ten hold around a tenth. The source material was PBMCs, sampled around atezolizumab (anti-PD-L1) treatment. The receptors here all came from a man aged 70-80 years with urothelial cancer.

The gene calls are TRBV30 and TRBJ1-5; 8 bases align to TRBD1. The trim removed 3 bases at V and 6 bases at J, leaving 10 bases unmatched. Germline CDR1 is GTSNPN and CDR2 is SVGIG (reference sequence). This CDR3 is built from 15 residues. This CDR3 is CAWSIRTGRTQPQHF. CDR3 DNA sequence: TGTGCCTGGAGCATACGGACAGGGAGGACTCAGCCCCAGCATTTT.

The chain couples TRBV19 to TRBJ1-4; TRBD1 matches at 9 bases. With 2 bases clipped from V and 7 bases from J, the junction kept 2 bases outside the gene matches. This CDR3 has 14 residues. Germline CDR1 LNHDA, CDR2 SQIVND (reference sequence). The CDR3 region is CASSITDRGEKLFF. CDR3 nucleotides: TGTGCCAGTAGTATAACGGACAGGGGTGAAAAACTGTTTTTT.

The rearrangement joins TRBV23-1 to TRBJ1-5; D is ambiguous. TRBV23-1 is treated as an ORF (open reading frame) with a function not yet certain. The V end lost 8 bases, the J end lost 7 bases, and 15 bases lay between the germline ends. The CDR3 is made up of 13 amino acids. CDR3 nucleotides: TGCGCCAGCGGCCCCGGGATTGGACAGCCCCAGCATTTT. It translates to CASGPGIGQPQHF.

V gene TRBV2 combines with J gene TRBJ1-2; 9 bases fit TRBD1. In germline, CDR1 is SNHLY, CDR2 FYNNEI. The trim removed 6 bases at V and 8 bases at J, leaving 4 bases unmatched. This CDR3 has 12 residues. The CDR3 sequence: CASSGTGGGYTF. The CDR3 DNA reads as TGTGCCAGCAGCGGAACAGGGGGCGGCTACACCTTC.

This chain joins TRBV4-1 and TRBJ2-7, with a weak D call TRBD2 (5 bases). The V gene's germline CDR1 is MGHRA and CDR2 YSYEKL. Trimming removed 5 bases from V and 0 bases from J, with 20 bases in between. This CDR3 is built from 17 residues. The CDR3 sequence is CASSSSLAQPHSYEQYF. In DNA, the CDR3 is TGCGCCAGCAGCTCAAGTCTAGCACAGCCACACTCCTACGAGCAGTACTTC.

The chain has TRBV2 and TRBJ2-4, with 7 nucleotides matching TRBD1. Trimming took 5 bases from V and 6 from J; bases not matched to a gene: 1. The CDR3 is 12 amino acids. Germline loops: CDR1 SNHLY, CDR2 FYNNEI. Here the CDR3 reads CASSTGANIQYF. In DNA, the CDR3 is TGTGCCAGCAGTACAGGGGCAAACATTCAGTACTTC.

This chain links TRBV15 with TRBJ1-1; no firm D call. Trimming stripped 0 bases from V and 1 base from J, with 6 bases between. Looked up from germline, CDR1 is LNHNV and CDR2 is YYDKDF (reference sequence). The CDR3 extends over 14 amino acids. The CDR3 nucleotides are TGTGCCACCAGCAGAGATACTCAGAACACTGAAGCTTTCTTT. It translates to CATSRDTQNTEAFF.

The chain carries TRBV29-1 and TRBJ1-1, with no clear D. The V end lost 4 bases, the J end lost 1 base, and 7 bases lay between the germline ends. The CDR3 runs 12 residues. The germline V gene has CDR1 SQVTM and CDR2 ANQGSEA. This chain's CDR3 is CSVASRNTEAFF. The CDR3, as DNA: TGCAGCGTTGCGTCGCGGAACACTGAAGCTTTCTTT.

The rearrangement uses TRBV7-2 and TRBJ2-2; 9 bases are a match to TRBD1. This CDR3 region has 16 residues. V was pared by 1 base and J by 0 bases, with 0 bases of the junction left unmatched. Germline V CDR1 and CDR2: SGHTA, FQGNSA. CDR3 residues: CASSLGDRANTGELFF. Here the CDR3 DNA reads TGTGCCAGCAGCTTAGGGGACAGGGCGAACACCGGGGAGCTGTTTTTT. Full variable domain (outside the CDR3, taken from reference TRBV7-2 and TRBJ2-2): GAGVSQSPSNKVTEKGKDVELRCDPISGHTALYWYRQSLGQGLEFLIYFQGNSAPDKSGLPSDRFSAERTGGSVSTLTIQRTQQEDSAVYLCASSLGDRANTGELFFGEGSRLTVL.

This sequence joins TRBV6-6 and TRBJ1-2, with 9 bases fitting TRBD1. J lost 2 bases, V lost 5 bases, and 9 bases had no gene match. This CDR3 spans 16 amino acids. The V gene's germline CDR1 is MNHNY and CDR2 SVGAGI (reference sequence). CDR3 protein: CASSGALGTGNYGYTF. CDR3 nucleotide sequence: TGTGCCAGCAGTGGGGCCCTCGGGACAGGGAACTATGGCTACACCTTC.

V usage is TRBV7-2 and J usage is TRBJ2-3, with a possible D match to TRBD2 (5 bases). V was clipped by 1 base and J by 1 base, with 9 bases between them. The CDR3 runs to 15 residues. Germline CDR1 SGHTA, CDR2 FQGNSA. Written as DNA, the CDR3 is TGTGCCAGCAGCTTAGGAGGGAGTGGCACAGATACGCAGTATTTT. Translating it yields CASSLGGSGTDTQYF.

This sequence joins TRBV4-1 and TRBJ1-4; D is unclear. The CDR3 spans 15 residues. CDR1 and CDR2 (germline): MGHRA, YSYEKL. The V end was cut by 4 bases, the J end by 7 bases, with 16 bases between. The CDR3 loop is CASSLSPSPGEKLFF. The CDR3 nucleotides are TGCGCCAGCAGCCTTTCTCCGTCGCCGGGTGAAAAACTGTTTTTT.

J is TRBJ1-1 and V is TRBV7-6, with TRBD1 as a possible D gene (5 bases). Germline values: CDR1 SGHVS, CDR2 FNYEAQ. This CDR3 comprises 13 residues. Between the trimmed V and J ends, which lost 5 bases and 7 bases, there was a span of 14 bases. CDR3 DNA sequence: TGTGCCAGCAGCCCCCGACAGACGGGTGAAGCTTTCTTT. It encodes CASSPRQTGEAFF.

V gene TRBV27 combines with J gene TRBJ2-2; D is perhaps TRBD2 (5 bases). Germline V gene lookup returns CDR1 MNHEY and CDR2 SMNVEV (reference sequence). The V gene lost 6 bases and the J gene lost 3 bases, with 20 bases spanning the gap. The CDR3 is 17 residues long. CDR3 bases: TGTGCCAGCAGCCTGGGCCGAGGGAAAGATGACACCGGGGAGCTGTTTTTT. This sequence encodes CASSLGRGKDDTGELFF.

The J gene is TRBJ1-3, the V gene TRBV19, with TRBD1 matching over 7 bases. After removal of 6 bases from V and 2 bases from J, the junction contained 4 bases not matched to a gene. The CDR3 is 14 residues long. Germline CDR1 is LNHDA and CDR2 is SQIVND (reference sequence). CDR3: CASRGGTAGNTIYF. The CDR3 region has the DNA TGTGCCAGTAGGGGCGGGACAGCTGGAAACACCATATATTTT. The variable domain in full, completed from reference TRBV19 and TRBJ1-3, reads DGGITQSPKYLFRKEGQNVTLSCEQNLNHDAMYWYRQDPGQGLRLIYYSQIVNDFQKGDIAEGYSVSREKKESFPLTVTSAQKNPTAFYLCASRGGTAGNTIYFGEGSWLTVV.

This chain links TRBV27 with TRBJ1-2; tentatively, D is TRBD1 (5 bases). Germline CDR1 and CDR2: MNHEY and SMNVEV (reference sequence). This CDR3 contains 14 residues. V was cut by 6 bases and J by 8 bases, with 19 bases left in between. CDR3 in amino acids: CASRRGVQDGGYTF. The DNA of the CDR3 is TGTGCCAGCAGGAGAGGTGTACAGGACGGGGGCTACACCTTC.

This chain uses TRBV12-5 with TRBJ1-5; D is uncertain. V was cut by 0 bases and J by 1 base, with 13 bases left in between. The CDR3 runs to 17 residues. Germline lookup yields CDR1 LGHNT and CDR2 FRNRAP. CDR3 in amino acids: CASGLVYGRVSNQPQHF. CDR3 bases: TGTGCTAGTGGTTTGGTATATGGGCGCGTGAGCAATCAGCCCCAGCATTTT. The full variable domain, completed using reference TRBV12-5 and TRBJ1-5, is DARVTQTPRHKVTEMGQEVTMRCQPILGHNTVFWYRQTMMQGLELLAYFRNRAPLDDSGMPKDRFSAEMPDATLATLKIQPSEPRDSAVYFCASGLVYGRVSNQPQHFGDGTRLSIL.

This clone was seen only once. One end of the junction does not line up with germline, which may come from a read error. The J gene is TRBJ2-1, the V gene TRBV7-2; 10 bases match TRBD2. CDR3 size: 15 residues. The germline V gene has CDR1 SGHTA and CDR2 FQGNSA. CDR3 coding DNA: TGTGCCAGCAGCCTAGCGGGAGTCGTAGCAAATGAGCAGTTCTTC. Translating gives CASSLAGVVANEQFF. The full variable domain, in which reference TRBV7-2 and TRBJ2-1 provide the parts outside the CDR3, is GAGVSQSPSNKVTEKGKDVELRCDPISGHTALYWYRQSLGQGLEFLIYFQGNSAPDKSGLPSDRFSAERTGGSVSTLTIQRTQQEDSAVYLCASSLAGVVANEQFFGPGTRLTVL.

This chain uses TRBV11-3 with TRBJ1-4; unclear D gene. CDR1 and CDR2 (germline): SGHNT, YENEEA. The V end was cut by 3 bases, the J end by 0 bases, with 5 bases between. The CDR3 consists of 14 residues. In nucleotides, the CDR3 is TGTGCCAGCAGCTTTACAGCAACTAATGAAAAACTGTTTTTT. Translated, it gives CASSFTATNEKLFF.

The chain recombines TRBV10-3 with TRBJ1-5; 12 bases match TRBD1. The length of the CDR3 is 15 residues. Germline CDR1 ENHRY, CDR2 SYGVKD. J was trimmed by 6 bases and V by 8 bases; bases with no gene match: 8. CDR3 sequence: CAIGRDRGLGQPQHF. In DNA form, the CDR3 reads TGTGCCATCGGAAGGGACAGGGGGCTCGGTCAGCCCCAGCATTTT.

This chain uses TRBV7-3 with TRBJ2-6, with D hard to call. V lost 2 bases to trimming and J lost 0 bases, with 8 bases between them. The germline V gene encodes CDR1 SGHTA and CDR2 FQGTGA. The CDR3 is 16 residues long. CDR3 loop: CASSLDPSSGANVLTF. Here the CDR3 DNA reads TGTGCCAGCAGCTTAGATCCGAGCTCTGGGGCCAACGTCCTGACTTTC.

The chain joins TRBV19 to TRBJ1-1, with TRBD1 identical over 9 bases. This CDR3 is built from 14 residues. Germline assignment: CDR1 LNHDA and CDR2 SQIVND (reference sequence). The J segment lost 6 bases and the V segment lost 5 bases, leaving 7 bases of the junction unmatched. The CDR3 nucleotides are TGTGCCAGTAGTTGGGGACAGGGAATCCCTGAAGCTTTCTTT. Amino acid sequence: CASSWGQGIPEAFF.

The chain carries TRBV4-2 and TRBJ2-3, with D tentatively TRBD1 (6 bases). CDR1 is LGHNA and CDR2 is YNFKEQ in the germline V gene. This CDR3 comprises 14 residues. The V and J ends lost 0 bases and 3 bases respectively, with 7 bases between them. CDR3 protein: CASSQDGQTDTQYF. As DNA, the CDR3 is TGTGCCAGCAGCCAAGATGGACAGACAGATACGCAGTATTTT.

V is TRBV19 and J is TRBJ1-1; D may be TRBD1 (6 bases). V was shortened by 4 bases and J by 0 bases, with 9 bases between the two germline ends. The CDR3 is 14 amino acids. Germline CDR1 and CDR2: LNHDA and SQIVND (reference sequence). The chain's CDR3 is CASSKTGLNTEAFF. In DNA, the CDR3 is TGTGCCAGTAGTAAGACAGGCTTGAACACTGAAGCTTTCTTT.

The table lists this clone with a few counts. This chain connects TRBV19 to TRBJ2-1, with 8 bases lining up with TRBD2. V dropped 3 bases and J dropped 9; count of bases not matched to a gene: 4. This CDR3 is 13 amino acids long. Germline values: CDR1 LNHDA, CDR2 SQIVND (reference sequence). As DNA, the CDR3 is TGTGCCAGTAGTATCCCGACTAGCGTTGAGCAGTTCTTC. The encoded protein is CASSIPTSVEQFF.

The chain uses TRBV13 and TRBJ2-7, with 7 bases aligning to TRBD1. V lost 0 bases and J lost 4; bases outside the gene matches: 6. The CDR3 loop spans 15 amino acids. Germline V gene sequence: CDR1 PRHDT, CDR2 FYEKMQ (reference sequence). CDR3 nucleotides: TGTGCCAGCAGCTTAGGACAGGGGATTGGGTACGAGCAGTACTTC. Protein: CASSLGQGIGYEQYF.

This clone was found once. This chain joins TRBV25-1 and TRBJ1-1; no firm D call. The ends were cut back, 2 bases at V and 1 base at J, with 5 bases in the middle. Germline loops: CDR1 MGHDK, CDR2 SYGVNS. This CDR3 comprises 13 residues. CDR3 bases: TGTGCCAGCAGTGAAACACAGAACACTGAAGCTTTCTTT. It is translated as CASSETQNTEAFF.